This entry features one TCR beta chain sequence. Per germline, CDR1 LNHDA and CDR2 SQIVND (reference sequence). The CDR3 extends over 14 amino acids. V was clipped by 5 bases and J by 0 bases, with 10 bases between them. Authors' data handling: The assay estimated nucleated cells by amplifying reference gene primers. The protocol was immunoSEQ multiplex PCR, while the TCRdb copy is restricted to in-frame clones and leaves out a portion. Clone size and V and J calls were adopted from that table, with D and trimming inferred from the DNA. The top ten clones hold around 4.2% of a sample with 100,000 to 150,000 clones, roughly 91% of them seen once. The data were obtained in a study of blood T cell repertoires in COVID-19. Study context: Material from acute and convalescent COVID-19 was sourced from the United States, Italy and Spain.

Followed longitudinally, the Seattle patients had been enrolled during active infection. This TCR was sampled from a man aged 55 to 70 with COVID-19, enrolled during active disease. The sequenced material came from peripheral blood. This sequence joins TRBV19 and TRBJ1-2; D is ambiguous. The CDR3 region has the DNA TGTGCCAGTAGTCTCATGGGAGCTAACTATGGCTACACCTTC. This sequence encodes CASSLMGANYGYTF.